A single T cell receptor beta chain is shown here with its context. The antigen is unknown. This specimen belongs to a study of beta chain features in type 1 diabetes. Findings and limits, study-wide: The study found moderately but significantly shorter TCRB CDR3s in all four CD4+ subsets of Type 1 diabetes patients.

The ends lost 2 bases at V and 3 bases at J; junction bases unmatched: 6. Germline-derived CDR1 and CDR2 are SGHNT and YYREEE (reference sequence). This CDR3 has 15 amino acids. Reverse transcription of all isolated RNA meant that expressed TCRB transcripts were sequenced. Clones were read by immunoSEQ multiplex PCR, and TCRdb kept only the in-frame ones, dropping some. This sample has 680,000 or so clones; roughly 13% occur once, and the top ten carry 0.022%. The material sequenced was naive CD4+ T cells from blood. The sequence was obtained from a man aged 18 to 35 with type 1 diabetes. J is TRBJ1-2 and V is TRBV5-4; 8 bases agree with TRBD1. CDR3 nucleotides: TGTGCCAGCAGCTTACCGACAGGGGTGGACTATGGCTACACCTTC. Translating it yields CASSLPTGVDYGYTF.